The present T cell receptor (beta chain) was sequenced within a study of OX40 agonist ivuxolimab in advanced cancers. The table came from immunoSEQ multiplex PCR; TCRdb's copy has only in-frame clones and leaves some out. The sample records about 110,000 clones, about 91% being singletons. CDR3 length: 13 amino acids. Per germline, CDR1 LNHDA and CDR2 SQIVND (reference sequence). The V and J ends lost 7 bases and 3 bases respectively, with 9 bases between them. The sequence was collected from an adult with an advanced solid tumor such as melanoma, head and neck, liver or kidney cancer. V and J are TRBV19 and TRBJ2-2; tentatively, D is TRBD2 (6 bases). This specimen was CD4+ or CD8+ T cells sorted from blood, taken in a trial of the OX40 agonist ivuxolimab. The CDR3 loop reads CASTSDHTGELFF. DNA for the CDR3: TGTGCCAGTACTAGCGATCACACCGGGGAGCTGTTTTTT.